This TCR beta chain is drawn from a study of vaccination effects on CD4 cells after COVID-19. Germline CDR1 is SGHDT and CDR2 is YYEEEE. The CDR3 is made up of 15 amino acids. Trimming took 5 bases from V and 6 from J, leaving 18 bases between them. Comment on this clone: Antigen specificity is unknown.

Profiling relied on immunoSEQ multiplex PCR, and the TCRdb table lists in-frame clones only, not all of them. The data hold tens of thousands of clones, with 65% to 80% observed a single time. Subsequent to a culture period of about nine days, CD4+ T cells were isolated. The sequence derives from a human donor who received a COVID-19 vaccine. This sample comprised CD4+ T cells from PBMCs cultured without peptide, obtained before COVID-19 vaccination. This chain connects TRBV5-6 to TRBJ1-5; tentative D call: TRBD1 (6 bases). CDR3 sequence (DNA): TGTGCCAGCAGTACAGGGTTTGGGGGGGGTCAGCCCCAGCATTTT. Its translation: CASSTGFGGGQPQHF.